The TCR beta chain under discussion was sequenced for a study of beta chain features in type 1 diabetes. Study-level information: Age, gender and cell yields were similar between patients and healthy donors. Whole-study results and caveats: Across patients, naive, central memory and Treg TCRB repertoires exhibited apparently greater similarity than was observed across healthy donors.

Of the isolated RNA, all was reverse transcribed, and so the sequenced material was expressed TCRB transcripts. This table comes from immunoSEQ multiplex PCR, and its TCRdb copy is limited to in-frame clones, with some not included. Counted here are about 130,000 clones, about 9.2% occurring once; the ten biggest clones make up about 0.61%. The V gene's germline CDR1 is KGHSH and CDR2 LQKENI. V lost 2 bases and J 4 bases, leaving 8 bases between the germline ends. CDR3 length: 13 amino acids. Concerning this clone: Its antigen is unknown.

CD45RO/CCR7/CD25/CD127/CD95/CD27 separated CD4+ naive, central memory, regulatory and stem cell-like memory cells by sorting. The J gene is TRBJ1-1, the V gene TRBV18; D gene uncertain. Sequenced sample: central memory CD4+ T cells from blood. This clonotype originated in a man between 18 and 35 years old in good health. The CDR3 region is CASSPSGSTEAFF. The CDR3 region has the DNA TGTGCCAGCTCACCATCCGGGTCCACTGAAGCTTTCTTT.